This T cell receptor (beta chain) emerged from a study of T cell responses to AZD1222 COVID-19 vaccine. Deletions cut 0 bases from V and 2 bases from J, with 15 bases between. The CDR3 contains 17 residues. Germline CDR1 reads LGHNA; CDR2 reads YSLEER. Of note for this clone: The antigen remains unidentified.

Assay: immunoSEQ multiplex PCR; the TCRdb copy retains only in-frame clones and omits some. Of roughly 110,000 clones listed, 70% to 90% are singletons. General study points: Unmutated variant regions are reportedly targeted by nearly half of spike-specific TCRs. White British people made up most donors, females outnumbered males, and clonal diversity was possibly underestimated.

The receptor was derived from an adult who received the AZD1222 COVID-19 vaccine. The gene calls are TRBV4-3 and TRBJ2-3; D perhaps matches TRBD1 (5 bases). The sequences come from peripheral blood, collected 28 days after the second AZD1222 dose. The CDR3 nucleotides read TGCGCCAGCAGCCAAGATTTAACCCAGGACAACACAGATACGCAGTATTTT. It translates to CASSQDLTQDNTDTQYF.